This T cell receptor (beta chain) emerged from a study of OX40 agonist ivuxolimab in advanced cancers. Looking at the study overall: Three patients showed partial responses: one hepatocellular carcinoma and two cutaneous melanoma cases.

Trimming removed 0 bases at V and 6 bases at J, with 12 bases between. Germline loops: CDR1 SGHTA, CDR2 FQGNSA. The CDR3 extends over 15 amino acids. The data were produced by immunoSEQ multiplex PCR, yet TCRdb's version contains in-frame clones alone and is incomplete. This table has roughly 100,000 clones, around 90% appearing once. The clonotype originates from an adult with an advanced solid tumor such as melanoma, head and neck, liver or kidney cancer. The sequences come from CD4+ or CD8+ T cells sorted from blood, collected in a trial of the OX40 agonist ivuxolimab. V and J are TRBV7-2 and TRBJ1-5; TRBD1 might be the D (5 bases). Here the CDR3 reads CASSLATGLGQPQHF. The CDR3 DNA reads as TGTGCCAGCAGCTTAGCTACAGGACTGGGTCAGCCCCAGCATTTT.